This TCR beta chain was found in a study of blood T cell repertoires in COVID-19. On the study more broadly: COVID-19 samples collected from the United States, Italy and Spain covered acute and convalescent phases.

Authors' analysis steps: Cell counts per sample came from amplifying reference gene primers. Method: immunoSEQ multiplex PCR; TCRdb's copy keeps in-frame clones and lacks some. The V and J calls and clone size are taken from that table; D and trimming were inferred from the DNA. The table lists around 94,000 clones, 80% to 90% of them singletons. The receptor was isolated from a man at least 80 years old with acute or convalescent COVID-19. Sequenced material: peripheral blood.

The CDR3: CASSHVQDSRYEQYF. CDR3 coding DNA: TGTGCCAGCAGCCACGTCCAGGACAGCCGGTACGAGCAGTACTTC. The genes are TRBV6-2 or TRBV6-3 and TRBJ2-7, with D maybe TRBD1 (6 bases). The germline V gene encodes CDR1 MNHEY and CDR2 SVGEGT. The CDR3 runs 15 residues. V lost 6 bases, J lost 4 bases, and 19 bases lay in between.